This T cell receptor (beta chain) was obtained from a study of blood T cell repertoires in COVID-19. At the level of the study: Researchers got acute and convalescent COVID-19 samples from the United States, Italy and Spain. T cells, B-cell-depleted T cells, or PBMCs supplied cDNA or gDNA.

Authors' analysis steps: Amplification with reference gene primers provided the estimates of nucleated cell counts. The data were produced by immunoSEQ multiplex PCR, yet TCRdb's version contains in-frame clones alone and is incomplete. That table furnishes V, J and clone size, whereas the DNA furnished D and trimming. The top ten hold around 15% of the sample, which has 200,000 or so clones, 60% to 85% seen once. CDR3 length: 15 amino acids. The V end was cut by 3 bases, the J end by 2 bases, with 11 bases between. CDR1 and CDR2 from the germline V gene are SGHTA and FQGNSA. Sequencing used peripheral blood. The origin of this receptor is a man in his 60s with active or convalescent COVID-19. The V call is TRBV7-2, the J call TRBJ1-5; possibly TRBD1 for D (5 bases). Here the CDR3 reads CASSLGPGGNQPQHF. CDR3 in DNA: TGTGCCAGCAGCTTGGGACCGGGGGGCAATCAGCCCCAGCATTTT. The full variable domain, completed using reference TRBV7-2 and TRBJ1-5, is GAGVSQSPSNKVTEKGKDVELRCDPISGHTALYWYRQSLGQGLEFLIYFQGNSAPDKSGLPSDRFSAERTGGSVSTLTIQRTQQEDSAVYLCASSLGPGGNQPQHFGDGTRLSIL.